The rows below give T cell receptor beta chains drawn from one sample of a study of shared clonotypes between healthy human individuals. The assay was immunoSEQ multiplex PCR, and TCRdb's table has in-frame clones only and misses some. Among nearly 2 million clones listed, roughly 95% were seen once. The sample was naive CD8+ T cells sorted from blood. The source is a man aged 18 to 29 in good health. Both conserved end residues are part of each CDR3. D genes are given only for firm matches. Size is omitted from some rows. Given values are once, few, many or a class for expanded clones.

v_gene	d_gene	abundance	len	j_gene	CDR3nt	CDR3aa
TRBV6-5	-	-	14	TRBJ1-1	TGTGCCAGCAGCCTGGAGGGGTGGAACACTGAAGCTTTCTTT	CASSLEGWNTEAFF
TRBV7-9	-	-	12	TRBJ2-2	TGTGCCAGCAGCTCCTTGGGCGGGGAGCTGTTTTTT	CASSSLGGELFF
TRBV7-9	-	-	18	TRBJ1-3	TGTGCCAGCAGCTCAGTACTAGGAGGGTTGGAGTCTGGAAACACCATATATTTT	CASSSVLGGLESGNTIYF
TRBV2	-	few	15	TRBJ1-3	TGTGCCAGCAGTGCCGGGCCCCTCTCTGGAAACACCATATATTTT	CASSAGPLSGNTIYF
TRBV11-2	TRBD2	-	16	TRBJ2-1	TGTGCCAGCAGTTCCGATAGCGGGAGGGTGGACAATGAGCAGTTCTTC	CASSSDSGRVDNEQFF
TRBV7-7	-	-	12	TRBJ2-2	TGTGCTAGCAGCTTAGCGACCGGGGAGCTGTTTTTT	CASSLATGELFF
TRBV6-5	-	once	14	TRBJ1-5	TGTGCCACCGGAGGCTCTTCGAGCAATCAGCCCCAGCATTTT	CATGGSSSNQPQHF
TRBV6-6	TRBD2	-	15	TRBJ2-5	TGTGCCAGCATCCCCTCGCCGGGGGGGCGAGAGACCCAGTACTTC	CASIPSPGGRETQYF
TRBV9	TRBD1	-	15	TRBJ2-7	TGTGCCAGCAGCACCGGGACAGGGAGCTCCTACGAGCAGTACTTC	CASSTGTGSSYEQYF
TRBV6-1	-	once	15	TRBJ2-1	TGTGCCAGCAGTCAACAGCGGTACCCCTACAATGAGCAGTTCTTC	CASSQQRYPYNEQFF
TRBV5-6	-	-	12	TRBJ1-4	TGTGCCAGCAGCATCCAGACCGAAAAACTGTTTTTT	CASSIQTEKLFF
TRBV4-2	-	-	13	TRBJ1-2	TGTGCCAGCAGCCTGTCAGGGGCCTATGGCTACACCTTC	CASSLSGAYGYTF
TRBV9	TRBD1	once	17	TRBJ2-5	TGTGCCAGCAGCGTAGGGGTGGACAGGGGCGCTTTGGAGACCCAGTACTTC	CASSVGVDRGALETQYF
TRBV19	TRBD2	-	15	TRBJ2-1	TGTGCCAGTAGCTTGACTAGCGGGCCTGGCAATGAGCAGTTCTTC	CASSLTSGPGNEQFF
TRBV27	-	-	14	TRBJ2-1	TGTGCCAGCAGCGATATGTCCTCCTACAATGAGCAGTTCTTC	CASSDMSSYNEQFF
TRBV4-3	TRBD2	-	17	TRBJ2-1	TGCGCCAGCAGCCGAGATACCGGGACTAGCGGGATCAGTGAGCAGTTCTTC	CASSRDTGTSGISEQFF
TRBV18	TRBD1	-	16	TRBJ1-2	TGTGCCAGCTCATCCTCTTCCCGGGACAGGGGAGATGGCTACACCTTC	CASSSSSRDRGDGYTF
TRBV7-9	-	once	11	TRBJ2-7	TGTGCCAGCAGCGAGAGTTACGAGCAGTACTTC	CASSESYEQYF
TRBV28	-	-	17	TRBJ2-7	TGTGCCAGCAGTCTGCTCCCGGGGGAAGGGGGATCCTACGAGCAGTACTTC	CASSLLPGEGGSYEQYF
TRBV11-2	-	once	13	TRBJ2-5	TGTGCCAGCAGCTTAGGAGCTAGTGAGACCCAGTACTTC	CASSLGASETQYF
TRBV28	-	-	15	TRBJ2-5	TGTGCCAGCAGTTTCTTTGCGGGGGCACAAGAGACCCAGTACTTC	CASSFFAGAQETQYF
TRBV5-1	-	once	15	TRBJ2-1	TGCGCCAGCAGCACCACCCACCGGGAAGACAATGAGCAGTTCTTC	CASSTTHREDNEQFF
TRBV9	-	once	16	TRBJ2-7	TGTGCCAGCAGCGTAGGTTATTCCGGGTCTGCGGACGAGCAGTACTTC	CASSVGYSGSADEQYF
TRBV5-1	-	-	15	TRBJ2-2	TGCGCCAGCAGCTTGTTGACTATGGGGGTAGGGGAGCTGTTTTTT	CASSLLTMGVGELFF
TRBV11-2	TRBD1	-	18	TRBJ2-7	TGTGCCAGCGATTCGGGGACAGGGGGCCCCCTCCTACGAACCGAGCAGTACTTC	CASDSGTGGPLLRTEQYF
TRBV11-2	-	-	14	TRBJ2-3	TGTGCCAGCAGCTTACCCCGATCGGGAGATACGCAGTATTTT	CASSLPRSGDTQYF
TRBV7-2	-	-	12	TRBJ1-6	TGTGCCAGCAGCTTAGGGGGTTCACCCCTCCACTTT	CASSLGGSPLHF
TRBV6-1	-	-	13	TRBJ1-1	TGTGCCAGCAGTGACATGACGAACACTGAAGCTTTCTTT	CASSDMTNTEAFF
TRBV27	TRBD2	-	15	TRBJ2-7	TGTGCCAGCAGTCTGTTTAGCGGGAGTACCCACGAGCAGTACTTC	CASSLFSGSTHEQYF
TRBV5-6	-	-	14	TRBJ2-7	TGTGCCAGCAGCGGGACCCACGCCTCCTACGAGCAGTACTTC	CASSGTHASYEQYF
TRBV5-1	-	once	13	TRBJ1-1	TGCGCCAGCAGCTTTTCTATGAACACTGAAGCTTTCTTT	CASSFSMNTEAFF
TRBV9	TRBD2	-	15	TRBJ2-3	TGTGCCAGCAGCTGGGCGGGGGTTGGCACAGATACGCAGTATTTT	CASSWAGVGTDTQYF
TRBV11-2	-	-	14	TRBJ2-3	TGTGCCAGCAGCTTAGGTCTGACGGCTACTGCGCAGTATTTT	CASSLGLTATAQYF